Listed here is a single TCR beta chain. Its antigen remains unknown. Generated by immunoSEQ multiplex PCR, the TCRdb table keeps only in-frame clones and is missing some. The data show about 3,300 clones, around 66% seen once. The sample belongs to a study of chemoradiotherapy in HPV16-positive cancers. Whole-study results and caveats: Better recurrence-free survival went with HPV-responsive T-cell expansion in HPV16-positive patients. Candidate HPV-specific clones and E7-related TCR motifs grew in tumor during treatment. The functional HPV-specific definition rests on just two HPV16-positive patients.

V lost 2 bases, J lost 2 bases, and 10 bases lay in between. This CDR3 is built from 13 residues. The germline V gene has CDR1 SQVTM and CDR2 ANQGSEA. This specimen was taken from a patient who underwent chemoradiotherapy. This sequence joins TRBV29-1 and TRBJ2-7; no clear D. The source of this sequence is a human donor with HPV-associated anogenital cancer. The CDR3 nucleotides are TGCAGCGTTGAACACTCAGATACCTACGAGCAGTACTTC. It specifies CSVEHSDTYEQYF.